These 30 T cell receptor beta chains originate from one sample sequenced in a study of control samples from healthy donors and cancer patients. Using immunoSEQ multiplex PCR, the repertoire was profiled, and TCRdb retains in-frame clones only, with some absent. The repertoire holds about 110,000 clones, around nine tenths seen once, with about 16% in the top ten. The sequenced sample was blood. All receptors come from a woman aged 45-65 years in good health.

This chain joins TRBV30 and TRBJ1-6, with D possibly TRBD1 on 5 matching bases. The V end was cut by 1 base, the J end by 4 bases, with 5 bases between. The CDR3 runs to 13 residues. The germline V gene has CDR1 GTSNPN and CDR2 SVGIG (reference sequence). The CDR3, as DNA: TGTGCCTGGAGTGCAGGGTATAATTCACCCCTCCACTTT. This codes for CAWSAGYNSPLHF.

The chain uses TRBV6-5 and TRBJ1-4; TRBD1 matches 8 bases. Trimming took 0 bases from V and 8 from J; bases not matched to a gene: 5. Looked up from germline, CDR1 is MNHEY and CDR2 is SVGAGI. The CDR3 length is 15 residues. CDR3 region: CASSYSQTGEEKLFF. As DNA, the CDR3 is TGTGCCAGCAGTTACTCGCAGACAGGGGAGGAAAAACTGTTTTTT.

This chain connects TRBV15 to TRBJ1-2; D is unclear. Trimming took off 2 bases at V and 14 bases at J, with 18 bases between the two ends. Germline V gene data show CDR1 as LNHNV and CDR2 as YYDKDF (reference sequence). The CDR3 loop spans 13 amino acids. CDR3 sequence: CATSRPESGPQTF. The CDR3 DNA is TGTGCCACCAGCAGACCAGAGTCAGGCCCGCAAACCTTC. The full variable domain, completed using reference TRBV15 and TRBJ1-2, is DAMVIQNPRYQVTQFGKPVTLSCSQTLNHNVMYWYQQKSSQAPKLLFHYYDKDFNNEADTPDNFQSRRPNTSFCFLDIRSPGLGDTAMYLCATSRPESGPQTFGSGTRLTVV.

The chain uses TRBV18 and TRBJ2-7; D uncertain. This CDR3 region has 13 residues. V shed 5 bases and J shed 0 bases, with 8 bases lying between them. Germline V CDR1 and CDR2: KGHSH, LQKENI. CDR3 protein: CASSSSVSYEQYF. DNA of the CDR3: TGTGCCAGCTCAAGCTCAGTCTCCTACGAGCAGTACTTC.

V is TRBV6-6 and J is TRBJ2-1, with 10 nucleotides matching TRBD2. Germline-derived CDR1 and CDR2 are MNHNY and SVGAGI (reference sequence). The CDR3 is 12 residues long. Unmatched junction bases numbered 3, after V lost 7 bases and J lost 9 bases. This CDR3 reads CASKLAGSEQFF. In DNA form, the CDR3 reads TGTGCCAGCAAACTAGCGGGAAGTGAGCAGTTCTTC.

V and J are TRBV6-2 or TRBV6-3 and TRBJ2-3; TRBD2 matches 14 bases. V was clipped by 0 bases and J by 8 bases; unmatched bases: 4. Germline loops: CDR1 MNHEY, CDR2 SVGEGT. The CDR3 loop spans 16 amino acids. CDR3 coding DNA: TGTGCCAGCAGTTACTCCGGGACTAGCGGGAGAGCTACGCAGTATTTT. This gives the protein CASSYSGTSGRATQYF.

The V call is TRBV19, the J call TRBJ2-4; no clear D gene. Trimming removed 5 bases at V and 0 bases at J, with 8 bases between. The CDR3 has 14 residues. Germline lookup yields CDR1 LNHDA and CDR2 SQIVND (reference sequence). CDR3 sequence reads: CASSGLAAKNIQYF. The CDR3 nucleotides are TGTGCCAGTAGTGGGCTTGCAGCCAAAAACATTCAGTACTTC.

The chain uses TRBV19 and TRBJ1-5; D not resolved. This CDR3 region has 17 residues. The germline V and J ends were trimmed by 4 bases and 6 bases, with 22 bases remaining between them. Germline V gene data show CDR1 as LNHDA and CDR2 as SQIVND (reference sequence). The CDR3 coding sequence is TGTGCCAGTAGTAGCGGAGGTTTCCCTCCGGGCAGTCAGCCCCAGCATTTT. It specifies CASSSGGFPPGSQPQHF.

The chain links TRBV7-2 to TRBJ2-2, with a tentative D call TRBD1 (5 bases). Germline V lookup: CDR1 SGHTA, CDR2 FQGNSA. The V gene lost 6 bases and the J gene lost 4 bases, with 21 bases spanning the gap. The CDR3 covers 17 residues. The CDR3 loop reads CASRPDSGKRVTGELFF. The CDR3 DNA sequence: TGTGCCAGCAGGCCTGACTCAGGGAAGCGCGTCACCGGGGAGCTGTTTTTT. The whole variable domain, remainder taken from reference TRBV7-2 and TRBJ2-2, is GAGVSQSPSNKVTEKGKDVELRCDPISGHTALYWYRQSLGQGLEFLIYFQGNSAPDKSGLPSDRFSAERTGGSVSTLTIQRTQQEDSAVYLCASRPDSGKRVTGELFFGEGSRLTVL.

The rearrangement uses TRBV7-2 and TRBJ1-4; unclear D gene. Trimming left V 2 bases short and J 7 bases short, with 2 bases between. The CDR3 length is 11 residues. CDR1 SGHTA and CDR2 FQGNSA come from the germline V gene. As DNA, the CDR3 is TGTGCCAGCAGCTTAAGTGAAAAACTGTTTTTT. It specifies CASSLSEKLFF. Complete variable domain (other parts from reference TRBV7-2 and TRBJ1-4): GAGVSQSPSNKVTEKGKDVELRCDPISGHTALYWYRQSLGQGLEFLIYFQGNSAPDKSGLPSDRFSAERTGGSVSTLTIQRTQQEDSAVYLCASSLSEKLFFGSGTQLSVL.

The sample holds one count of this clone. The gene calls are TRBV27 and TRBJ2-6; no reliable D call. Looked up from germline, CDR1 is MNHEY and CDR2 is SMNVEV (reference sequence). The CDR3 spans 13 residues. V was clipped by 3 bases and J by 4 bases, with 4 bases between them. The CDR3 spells CASSFLGANVLTF. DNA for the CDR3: TGTGCCAGCAGTTTCTTAGGGGCCAACGTCCTGACTTTC.

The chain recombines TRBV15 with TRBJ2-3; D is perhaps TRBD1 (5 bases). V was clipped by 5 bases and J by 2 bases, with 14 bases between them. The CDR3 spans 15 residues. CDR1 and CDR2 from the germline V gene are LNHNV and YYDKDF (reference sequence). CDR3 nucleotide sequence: TGTGCCACCAGCGAACGCAGGGTTGACACAGATACGCAGTATTTT. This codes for CATSERRVDTDTQYF.

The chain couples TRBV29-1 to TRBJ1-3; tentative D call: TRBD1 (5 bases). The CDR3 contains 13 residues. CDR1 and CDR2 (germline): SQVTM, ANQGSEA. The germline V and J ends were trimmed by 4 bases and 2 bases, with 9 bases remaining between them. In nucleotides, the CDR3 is TGCAGCGTTGCCCGGGGGGCTGGAAACACCATATATTTT. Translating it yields CSVARGAGNTIYF.

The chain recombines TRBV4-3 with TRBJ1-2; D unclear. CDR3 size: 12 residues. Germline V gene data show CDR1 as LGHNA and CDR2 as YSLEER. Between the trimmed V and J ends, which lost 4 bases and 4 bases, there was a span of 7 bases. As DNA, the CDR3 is TGCGCCAGCAGCCGGGAACCCTATGGCTACACCTTC. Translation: CASSREPYGYTF.

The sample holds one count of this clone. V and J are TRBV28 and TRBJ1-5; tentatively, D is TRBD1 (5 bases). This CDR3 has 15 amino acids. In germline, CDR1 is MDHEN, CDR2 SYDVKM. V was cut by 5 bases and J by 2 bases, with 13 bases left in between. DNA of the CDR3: TGTGCCAGCAGTGGGGGTGGGGGGGGCAATCAGCCCCAGCATTTT. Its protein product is CASSGGGGGNQPQHF. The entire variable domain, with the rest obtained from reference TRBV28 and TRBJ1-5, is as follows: DVKVTQSSRYLVKRTGEKVFLECVQDMDHENMFWYRQDPGLGLRLIYFSYDVKMKEKGDIPEGYSVSREKKERFSLILESASTNQTSMYLCASSGGGGGNQPQHFGDGTRLSIL.

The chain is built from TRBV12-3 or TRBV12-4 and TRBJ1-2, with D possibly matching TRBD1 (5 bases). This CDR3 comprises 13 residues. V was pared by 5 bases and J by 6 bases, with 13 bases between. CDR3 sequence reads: CASSPQRDHGYTF. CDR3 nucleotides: TGTGCCAGCAGTCCCCAGAGGGACCATGGCTACACCTTC.

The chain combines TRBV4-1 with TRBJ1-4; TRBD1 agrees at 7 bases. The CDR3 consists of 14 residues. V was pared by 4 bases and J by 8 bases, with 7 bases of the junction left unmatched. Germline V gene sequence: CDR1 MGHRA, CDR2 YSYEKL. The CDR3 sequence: CASSPTGVVEKLFF. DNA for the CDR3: TGCGCCAGCAGCCCAACAGGGGTTGTGGAAAAACTGTTTTTT.

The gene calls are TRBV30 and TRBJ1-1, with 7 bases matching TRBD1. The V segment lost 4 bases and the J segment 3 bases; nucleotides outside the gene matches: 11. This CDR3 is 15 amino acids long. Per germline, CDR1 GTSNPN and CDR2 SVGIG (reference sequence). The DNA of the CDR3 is TGTGCCTGGATTCCGGGGCTGACAGGGCACACTGAAGCTTTCTTT. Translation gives CAWIPGLTGHTEAFF. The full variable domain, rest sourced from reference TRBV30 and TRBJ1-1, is SQTIHQWPATLVQPVGSPLSLECTVEGTSNPNLYWYRQAAGRGLQLLFYSVGIGQISSEVPQNLSASRPQDRQFILSSKKLLLSDSGFYLCAWIPGLTGHTEAFFGQGTRLTVV.

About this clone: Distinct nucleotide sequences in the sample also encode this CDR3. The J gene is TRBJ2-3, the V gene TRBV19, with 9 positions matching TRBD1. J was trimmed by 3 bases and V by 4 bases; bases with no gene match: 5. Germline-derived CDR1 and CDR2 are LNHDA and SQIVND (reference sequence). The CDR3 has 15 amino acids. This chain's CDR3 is CASSTGQGGTDTQYF. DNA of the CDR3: TGTGCCAGTAGTACGGGACAGGGAGGGACAGATACGCAGTATTTT.

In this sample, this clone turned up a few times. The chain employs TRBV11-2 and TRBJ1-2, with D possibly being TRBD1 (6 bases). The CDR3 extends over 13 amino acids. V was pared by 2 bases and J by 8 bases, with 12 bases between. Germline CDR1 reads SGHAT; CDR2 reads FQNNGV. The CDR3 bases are TGTGCCAGCAGCTTACCGACAGGTCGAGGCTACACCTTC. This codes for CASSLPTGRGYTF.

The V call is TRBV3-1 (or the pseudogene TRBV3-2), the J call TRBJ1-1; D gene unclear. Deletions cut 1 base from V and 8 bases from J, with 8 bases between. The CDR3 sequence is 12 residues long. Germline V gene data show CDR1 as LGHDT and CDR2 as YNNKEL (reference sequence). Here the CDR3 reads CASSQVSREAFF. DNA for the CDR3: TGTGCCAGCAGCCAAGTATCCAGGGAAGCTTTCTTT.

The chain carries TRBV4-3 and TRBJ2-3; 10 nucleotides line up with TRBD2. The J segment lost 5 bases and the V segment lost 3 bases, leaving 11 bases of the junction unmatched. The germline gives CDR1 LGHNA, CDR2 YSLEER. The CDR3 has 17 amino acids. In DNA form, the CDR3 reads TGCGCCAGCAGCCAGAAGCTAGCGGGAGTCAGTGGAGATACGCAGTATTTT. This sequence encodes CASSQKLAGVSGDTQYF.

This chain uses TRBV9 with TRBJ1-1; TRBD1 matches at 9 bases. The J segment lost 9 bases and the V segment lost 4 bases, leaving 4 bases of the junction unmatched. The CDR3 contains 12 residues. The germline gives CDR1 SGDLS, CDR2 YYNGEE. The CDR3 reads CASSQNRGQAFF. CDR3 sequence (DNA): TGTGCCAGCAGCCAAAACAGGGGGCAAGCTTTCTTT. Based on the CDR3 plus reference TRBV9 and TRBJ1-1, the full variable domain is DSGVTQTPKHLITATGQRVTLRCSPRSGDLSVYWYQQSLDQGLQFLIQYYNGEERAKGNILERFSAQQFPDLHSELNLSSLELGDSALYFCASSQNRGQAFFGQGTRLTVV.

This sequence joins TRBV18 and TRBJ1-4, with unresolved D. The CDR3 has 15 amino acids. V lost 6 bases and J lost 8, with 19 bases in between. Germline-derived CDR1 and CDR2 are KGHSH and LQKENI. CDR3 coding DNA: TGTGCCAGCTCTCCCAACCGGGATTTGGGGGAAAAACTGTTTTTT. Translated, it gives CASSPNRDLGEKLFF. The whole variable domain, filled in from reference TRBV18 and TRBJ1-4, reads NAGVMQNPRHLVRRRGQEARLRCSPMKGHSHVYWYRQLPEEGLKFMVYLQKENIIDESGMPKERFSAEFPKEGPSILRIQQVVRGDSAAYFCASSPNRDLGEKLFFGSGTQLSVL.

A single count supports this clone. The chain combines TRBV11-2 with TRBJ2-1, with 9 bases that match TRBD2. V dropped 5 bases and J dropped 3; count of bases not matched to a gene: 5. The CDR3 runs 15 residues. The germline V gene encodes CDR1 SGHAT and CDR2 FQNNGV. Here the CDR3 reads CASSTGLALYNEQFF. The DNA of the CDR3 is TGTGCCAGCAGCACGGGACTAGCCCTCTACAATGAGCAGTTCTTC.

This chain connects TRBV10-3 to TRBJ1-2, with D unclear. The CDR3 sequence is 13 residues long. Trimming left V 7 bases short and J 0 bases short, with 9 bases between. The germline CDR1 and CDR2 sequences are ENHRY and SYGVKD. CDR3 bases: TGTGCCATCACGACTCGAGCTAACTATGGCTACACCTTC. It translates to CAITTRANYGYTF.

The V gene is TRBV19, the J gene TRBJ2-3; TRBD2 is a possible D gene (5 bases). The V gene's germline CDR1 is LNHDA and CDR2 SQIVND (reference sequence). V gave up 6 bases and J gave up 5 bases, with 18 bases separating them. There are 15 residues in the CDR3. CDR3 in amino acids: CASRSLSLVEDTQYF. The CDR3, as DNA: TGTGCCAGTAGATCCCTCTCACTAGTGGAAGATACGCAGTATTTT.

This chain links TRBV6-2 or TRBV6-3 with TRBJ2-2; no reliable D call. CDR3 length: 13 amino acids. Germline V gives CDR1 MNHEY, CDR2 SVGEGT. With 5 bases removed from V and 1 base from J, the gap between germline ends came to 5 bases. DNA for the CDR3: TGTGCCAGCAGTCGACAGAACACCGGGGAGCTGTTTTTT. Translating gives CASSRQNTGELFF.

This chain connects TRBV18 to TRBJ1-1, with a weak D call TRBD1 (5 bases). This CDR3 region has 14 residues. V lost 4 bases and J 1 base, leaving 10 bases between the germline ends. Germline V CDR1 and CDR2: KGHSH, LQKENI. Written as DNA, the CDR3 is TGTGCCAGCTCACTGAAGACAGAGAACACTGAAGCTTTCTTT. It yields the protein CASSLKTENTEAFF.

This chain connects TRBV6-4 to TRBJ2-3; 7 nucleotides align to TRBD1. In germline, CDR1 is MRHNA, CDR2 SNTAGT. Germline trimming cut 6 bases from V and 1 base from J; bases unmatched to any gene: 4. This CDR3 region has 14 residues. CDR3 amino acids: CASRIQGGTDTQYF. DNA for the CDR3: TGTGCCAGCAGGATCCAGGGGGGCACAGATACGCAGTATTTT.